The rows below give T cell receptor beta chains drawn from one sample of a study of cytomegalovirus exposure and HLA in healthy donors. Some clones are missing from TCRdb's copy, which holds only in-frame ones; the method was immunoSEQ multiplex PCR. The data hold about 200,000 clones, with about nine tenths observed a single time. The source material was PBMCs. The receptors were gathered from a woman aged 18-29 years in good health and CMV-seropositive. Each CDR3 is given with its conserved first and last residue. D genes are given only for firm matches. Expanded clones get a size class; other rows say once, few or many, or leave the size out.

D gene	V gene	J gene	clone size	CDR3 DNA	CDR3 protein
TRBD1	TRBV7-2	TRBJ1-4	NA	TGTGCCAGCAGCGGTAGGGGGCTTGGCGGTGAAAAACTGTTTTTT	CASSGRGLGGEKLFF
TRBD1	TRBV19	TRBJ1-2	NA	TGTGCCAGTAGTATAGGGACAGGGCCTGGCTACACCTTC	CASSIGTGPGYTF
NA	TRBV6-5	TRBJ2-1	NA	TGTGCCAGCAGCAATAGCGAGATCTTTTACAATGAGCAGTTCTTC	CASSNSEIFYNEQFF
TRBD1	TRBV2	TRBJ1-5	NA	TGTGCCAGCAGGGGGGACAGGGCAATTCCCTATCAGCCCCAGCATTTT	CASRGDRAIPYQPQHF
NA	TRBV27	TRBJ2-2	NA	TGTGCCAGCAGTTTTACAGGGTGGAGCACCGGGGAGCTGTTTTTT	CASSFTGWSTGELFF
NA	TRBV7-9	TRBJ1-1	NA	TGTGCCAGCAGCTTAGAGGCCGGGGATGAAGCTTTCTTT	CASSLEAGDEAFF
NA	TRBV27	TRBJ1-1	NA	TGTGCCAGCAGTTTATCCAGGGCCACTGAAGCTTTCTTT	CASSLSRATEAFF
TRBD1	TRBV4-1	TRBJ1-2	NA	TGCGCCAGCAGCCAAGGGACAGGGGAAATCTATGGCTACACCTTC	CASSQGTGEIYGYTF
NA	TRBV29-1	TRBJ1-2	NA	TGCAGCGTTGAAGACACAGTTACTTATGGCTACACCTTC	CSVEDTVTYGYTF
NA	TRBV28	TRBJ1-4	NA	TGTGCCAGCAGTTCCCGAGGAGGGGTTCGTGAAAAACTGTTTTTT	CASSSRGGVREKLFF
NA	TRBV9	TRBJ2-1	once	TGTGCCAGCAGCGTCAAGGGAGGTTCCTACAATGAGCAGTTCTTC	CASSVKGGSYNEQFF
NA	TRBV29-1	TRBJ1-1	NA	TGCAGCGTCGCCTCTGGACAGATGAACACTGAAGCTTTCTTT	CSVASGQMNTEAFF
NA	TRBV9	TRBJ2-7	NA	TGTGCCAGCAGCGTAGAAGTGGCTCCCGGGGAGCAGTACTTC	CASSVEVAPGEQYF
NA	TRBV19	TRBJ2-3	once	TGTGCCAGTACGTGGGGCGGGACCACAGATACGCAGTATTTT	CASTWGGTTDTQYF
NA	TRBV5-5	TRBJ1-5	NA	TGTGCCAGCAGCCTGCTAGGACATGGGGTTCAGCCCCAGCATTTT	CASSLLGHGVQPQHF
NA	TRBV7-8	TRBJ2-5	NA	TGTGCCAGCAGCTTAGAGAGGTTTCGCCAAGAGACCCAGTACTTC	CASSLERFRQETQYF
NA	TRBV29-1	TRBJ2-7	NA	TGCAGCGTTGAGTTAGACAGAGCCTACGAGCAGTACTTC	CSVELDRAYEQYF
NA	TRBV28	TRBJ1-2	NA	TGTGCCAGCAGTCCCCCCTCAGACAGTGGCTATGGCTACACCTTC	CASSPPSDSGYGYTF
NA	TRBV10-3	TRBJ2-7	NA	TGTGCCATCAGTGAGTCAGTCGGGGTCTCCTACGAGCAGTACTTC	CAISESVGVSYEQYF
NA	TRBV5-1	TRBJ2-7	NA	TGCGCCAGCAGTATGAGAGACACCACCTCCTACGAGCAGTACTTC	CASSMRDTTSYEQYF
TRBD1	TRBV2	TRBJ2-5	NA	TGTGCCAGCAGCCCCGGGACGACAGGGACAGGGGAAGAGACCCAGTACTTC	CASSPGTTGTGEETQYF
TRBD1	TRBV4-1	TRBJ2-2	few	TGCGCCAGCAGCCAAGGACAGGGCGGGGAGCTGTTTTTT	CASSQGQGGELFF
NA	TRBV5-6	TRBJ1-1	NA	TGTGCCAGCAGCTTCGACACCTGGAACACTGAAGCTTTCTTT	CASSFDTWNTEAFF
TRBD1	TRBV29-1	TRBJ2-2	NA	TGCAGCGTTAAGGGACAGGCGAGGGCCGGGGAGCTGTTTTTT	CSVKGQARAGELFF
TRBD1	TRBV19	TRBJ1-1	once	TGTGCCAGTAGTCAACCGACAGGGGGCGTCACTGAAGCTTTCTTT	CASSQPTGGVTEAFF
NA	TRBV6-1	TRBJ1-3	NA	TGTGCCAGCAGTGAAACAGGGTACTCTGGAAACACCATATATTTT	CASSETGYSGNTIYF
TRBD1	TRBV19	TRBJ2-7	NA	TGTGCCAGTAGTATAGGGACAGGTGAGTCCTACGAGCAGTACTTC	CASSIGTGESYEQYF
TRBD1	TRBV6-1	TRBJ2-7	NA	TGTGCCAGCAGTGAAAAAGGGCGTGCGACAGGGACCTACGAGCAGTACTTC	CASSEKGRATGTYEQYF
NA	TRBV7-9	TRBJ2-7	NA	TGTGCCAGCAGCTTAAGCGGCTACGAGCAGTACTTC	CASSLSGYEQYF
NA	TRBV28	TRBJ2-7	NA	TGTGCCAGCAGTTTACCGCCCCAGAACTCCTACGAGCAGTACTTC	CASSLPPQNSYEQYF
TRBD1	TRBV13	TRBJ2-7	once	TGTGCCAGCAGCTTCTACGCTAAGACAGGGGGAATTTACGAGCAGTACTTC	CASSFYAKTGGIYEQYF
TRBD2	TRBV14	TRBJ2-7	few	TGTGCCAGCAGCTCCCTAGTAGCGGGAGATTACGAGCAGTACTTC	CASSSLVAGDYEQYF